The 7 T cell receptor beta chains in this list originate from one sample, sequenced in a study of cytomegalovirus exposure and HLA in healthy donors. In the PCR, 60 Vbeta and 13 Jbeta primers were used. Using immunoSEQ multiplex PCR, the repertoire was profiled, and TCRdb retains in-frame clones only, with some absent. The sample has 95,000 to 150,000 clones; around four fifths are singletons. Sequenced: PBMCs. Receptors originate from a woman aged 40 to 55 in good health and CMV-seronegative.

This clone was recorded a few times. The rearrangement uses TRBV11-2 and TRBJ1-2; no clear D gene. From germline, CDR1 is SGHAT and CDR2 FQNNGV. The CDR3 sequence is 15 residues long. V was clipped by 3 bases and J by 8 bases, with 19 bases between them. The CDR3 DNA sequence: TGTGCCAGCAGCTTTAACACACAACCACGGGAGGGCTACACCTTC. This gives the protein CASSFNTQPREGYTF.

The V and J genes are TRBV4-1 and TRBJ2-7; 10 nucleotides agree with TRBD2. Germline assignment: CDR1 MGHRA and CDR2 YSYEKL. The CDR3 spans 19 residues. The V and J ends lost 4 bases and 2 bases, in that order; junction bases with no gene match: 17. CDR3 in DNA: TGCGCCAGCAGCCTCGGACCGGGACTAGCGAGGGGCCCCCCCTACGAGCAGTACTTC. It yields the protein CASSLGPGLARGPPYEQYF.

The CDR3 DNA sequence: TGTGCCAGCAGCCTCGAAGTGGCAGCCTCAGGGACTGAAGCTTTCTTT. Amino acid sequence: CASSLEVAASGTEAFF. The genes are TRBV9 and TRBJ1-1; a possible D gene is TRBD1 (5 bases). Germline-derived CDR1 and CDR2 are SGDLS and YYNGEE. V was cut by 4 bases and J by 5 bases, with 21 bases left in between. CDR3 length: 16 amino acids.

This sequence joins TRBV7-8 and TRBJ1-4, with 7 bases aligning to TRBD1. Trimming took 4 bases from V and 4 from J; bases not matched to a gene: 6. CDR1 SGHVS and CDR2 FQNEAQ come from the germline V gene. The CDR3 covers 15 residues. The CDR3 nucleotides read TGTGCCAGCAGCTCAGGGGACAGACTTAATGAAAAACTGTTTTTT. Its protein is CASSSGDRLNEKLFF.

This rearrangement joins TRBV5-1 to TRBJ2-7, with 8 bases identical to TRBD2. Germline CDR1 reads SGHRS; CDR2 reads YFSETQ. The V segment lost 0 bases and the J segment 3 bases; nucleotides outside the gene matches: 2. The length of the CDR3 is 14 residues. The CDR3 DNA sequence: TGCGCCAGCAGCTTGGGAGCGGGAGTCTACGAGCAGTACTTC. Translated, it gives CASSLGAGVYEQYF.

This rearrangement joins TRBV20-1 to TRBJ1-2, with no clear D. V shed 5 bases and J shed 6 bases, with 10 bases lying between them. This CDR3 has 11 residues. Per the germline V gene, CDR1 is DFQATT and CDR2 is SNEGSKA (reference sequence). CDR3: CSALRQDGYTF. The CDR3, as DNA: TGCAGTGCTTTACGGCAGGATGGCTACACCTTC.

On this clone: Mismatch with germline at one junction end may stem from a read error. The chain recombines TRBV7-9 with TRBJ1-1; 8 positions match TRBD1. The CDR3 extends over 15 amino acids. Germline V gene lookup returns CDR1 SEHNR and CDR2 FQNEAQ (reference sequence). The CDR3 nucleotides are TGTTCCAGCAGCGTCGGACAGGGAAGGAACACTGAAGCTTTCTTT. The encoded protein is CSSSVGQGRNTEAFF.